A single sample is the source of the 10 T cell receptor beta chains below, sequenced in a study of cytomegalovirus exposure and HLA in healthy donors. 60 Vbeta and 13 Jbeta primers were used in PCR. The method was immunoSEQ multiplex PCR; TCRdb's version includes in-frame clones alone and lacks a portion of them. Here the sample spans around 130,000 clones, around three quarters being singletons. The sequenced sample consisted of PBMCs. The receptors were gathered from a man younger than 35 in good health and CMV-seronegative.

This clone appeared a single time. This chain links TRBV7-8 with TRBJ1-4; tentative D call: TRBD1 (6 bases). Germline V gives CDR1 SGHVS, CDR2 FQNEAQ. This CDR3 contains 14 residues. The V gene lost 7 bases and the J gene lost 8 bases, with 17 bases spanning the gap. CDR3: CASTSNGQGEKLFF. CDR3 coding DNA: TGTGCCAGCACTTCTAATGGCCAGGGGGAAAAACTGTTTTTT.

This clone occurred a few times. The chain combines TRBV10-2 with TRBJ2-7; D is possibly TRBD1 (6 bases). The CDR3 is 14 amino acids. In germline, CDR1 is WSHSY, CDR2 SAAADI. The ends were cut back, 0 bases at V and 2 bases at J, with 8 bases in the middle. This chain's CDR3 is CASSESWGPYEQYF. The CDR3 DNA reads TGCGCCAGCAGTGAGTCCTGGGGGCCCTACGAGCAGTACTTC.

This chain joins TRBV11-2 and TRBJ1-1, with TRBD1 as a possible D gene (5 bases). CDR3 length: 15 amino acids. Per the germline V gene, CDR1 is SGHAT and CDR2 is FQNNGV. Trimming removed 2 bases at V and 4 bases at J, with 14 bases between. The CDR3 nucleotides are TGTGCCAGCAGCTTACGGGCAGGGCGAAGCACTGAAGCTTTCTTT. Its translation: CASSLRAGRSTEAFF.

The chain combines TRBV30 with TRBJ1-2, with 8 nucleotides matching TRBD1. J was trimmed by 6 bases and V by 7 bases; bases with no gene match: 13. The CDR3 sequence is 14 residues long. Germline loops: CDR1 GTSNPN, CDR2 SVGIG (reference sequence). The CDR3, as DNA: TGTGCCTCCTACCCCCGGGACAGGTCAGATGGCTACACCTTC. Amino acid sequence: CASYPRDRSDGYTF. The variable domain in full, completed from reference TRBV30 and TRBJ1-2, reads SQTIHQWPATLVQPVGSPLSLECTVEGTSNPNLYWYRQAAGRGLQLLFYSVGIGQISSEVPQNLSASRPQDRQFILSSKKLLLSDSGFYLCASYPRDRSDGYTFGSGTRLTVV.

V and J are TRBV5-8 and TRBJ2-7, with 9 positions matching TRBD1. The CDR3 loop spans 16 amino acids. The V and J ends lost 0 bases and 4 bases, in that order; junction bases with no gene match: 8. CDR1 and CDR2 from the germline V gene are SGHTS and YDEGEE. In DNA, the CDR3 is TGTGCCAGCAGCTTGGGTTTTCGGACAGGGGTGTACGAGCAGTACTTC. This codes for CASSLGFRTGVYEQYF.

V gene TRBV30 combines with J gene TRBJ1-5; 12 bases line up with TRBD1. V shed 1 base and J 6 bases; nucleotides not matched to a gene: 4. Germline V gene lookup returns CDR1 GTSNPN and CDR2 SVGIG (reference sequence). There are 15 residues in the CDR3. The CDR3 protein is CAWSGGQGALQPQHF. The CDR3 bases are TGTGCCTGGAGTGGGGGACAGGGGGCTCTTCAGCCCCAGCATTTT. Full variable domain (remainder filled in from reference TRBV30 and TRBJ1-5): SQTIHQWPATLVQPVGSPLSLECTVEGTSNPNLYWYRQAAGRGLQLLFYSVGIGQISSEVPQNLSASRPQDRQFILSSKKLLLSDSGFYLCAWSGGQGALQPQHFGDGTRLSIL.

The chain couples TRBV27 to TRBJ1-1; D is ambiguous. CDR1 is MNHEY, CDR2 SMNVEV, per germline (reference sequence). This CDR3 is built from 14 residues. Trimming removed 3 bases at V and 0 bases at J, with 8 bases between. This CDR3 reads CASSLQQLNTEAFF. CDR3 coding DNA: TGTGCCAGCAGTTTGCAACAGTTGAACACTGAAGCTTTCTTT.

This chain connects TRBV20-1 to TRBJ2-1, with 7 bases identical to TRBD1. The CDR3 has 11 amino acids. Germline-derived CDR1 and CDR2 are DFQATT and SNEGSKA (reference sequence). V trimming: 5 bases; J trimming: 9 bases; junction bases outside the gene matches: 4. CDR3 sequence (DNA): TGCAGTGCTTTGGACAGGAGTGAGCAGTTCTTC. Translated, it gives CSALDRSEQFF.

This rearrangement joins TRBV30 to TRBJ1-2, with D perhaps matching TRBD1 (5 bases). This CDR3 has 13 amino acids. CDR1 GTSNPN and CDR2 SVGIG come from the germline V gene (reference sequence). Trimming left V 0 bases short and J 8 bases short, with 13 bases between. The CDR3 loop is CAWSVQGREGYTF. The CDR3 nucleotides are TGTGCCTGGAGTGTACAAGGCAGGGAAGGCTACACCTTC.

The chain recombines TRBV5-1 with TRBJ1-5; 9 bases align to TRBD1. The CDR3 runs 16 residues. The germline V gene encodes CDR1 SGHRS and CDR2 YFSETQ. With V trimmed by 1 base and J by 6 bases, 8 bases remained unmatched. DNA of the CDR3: TGCGCCAGCAGCTTGTGGGGGACAGGGTACCCTCAGCCCCAGCATTTT. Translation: CASSLWGTGYPQPQHF.